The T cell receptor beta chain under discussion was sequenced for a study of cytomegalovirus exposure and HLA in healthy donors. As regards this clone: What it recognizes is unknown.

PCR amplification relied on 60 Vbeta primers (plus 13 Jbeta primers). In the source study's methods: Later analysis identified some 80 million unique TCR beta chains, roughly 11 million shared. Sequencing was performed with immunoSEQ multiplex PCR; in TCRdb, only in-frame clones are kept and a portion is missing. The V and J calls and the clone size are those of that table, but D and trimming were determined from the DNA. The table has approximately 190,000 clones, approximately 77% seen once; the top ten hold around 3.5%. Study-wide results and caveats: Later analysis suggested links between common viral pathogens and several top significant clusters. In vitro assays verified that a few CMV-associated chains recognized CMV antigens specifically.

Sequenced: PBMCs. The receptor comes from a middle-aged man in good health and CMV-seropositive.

The DNA of the CDR3 is TGTGCCAGCAGTTCAACTAGCGGGACTAGCACAGATACGCAGTATTTT. Its protein product is CASSSTSGTSTDTQYF. This rearrangement joins TRBV28 to TRBJ2-3; TRBD2 matches at 10 bases. Germline CDR1 and CDR2: MDHEN and SYDVKM. CDR3 size: 16 residues. The V segment lost 4 bases and the J segment 0 bases; nucleotides outside the gene matches: 4.